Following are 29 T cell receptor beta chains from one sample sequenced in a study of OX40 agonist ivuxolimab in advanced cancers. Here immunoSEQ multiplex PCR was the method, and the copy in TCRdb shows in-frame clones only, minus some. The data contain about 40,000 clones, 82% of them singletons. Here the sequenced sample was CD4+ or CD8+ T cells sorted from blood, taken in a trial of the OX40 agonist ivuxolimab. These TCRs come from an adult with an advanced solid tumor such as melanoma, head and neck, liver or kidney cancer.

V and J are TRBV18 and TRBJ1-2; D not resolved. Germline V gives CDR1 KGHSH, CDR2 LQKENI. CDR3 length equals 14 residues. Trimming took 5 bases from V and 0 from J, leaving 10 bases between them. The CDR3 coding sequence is TGTGCCAGCTCAGAGCAGACGGCTAACTATGGCTACACCTTC. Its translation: CASSEQTANYGYTF.

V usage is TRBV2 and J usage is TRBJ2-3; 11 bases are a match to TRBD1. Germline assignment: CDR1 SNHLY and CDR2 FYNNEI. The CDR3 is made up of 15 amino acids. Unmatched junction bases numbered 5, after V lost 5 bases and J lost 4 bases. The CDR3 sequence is CASSLDRGPADTQYF. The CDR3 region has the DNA TGTGCCAGCAGTCTGGACAGGGGGCCGGCAGATACGCAGTATTTT.

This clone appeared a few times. The CDR3, as DNA: TGTGCCAGCAGGGACTTCACAGGGTTGGGCCAGTACTTC. It codes for CASRDFTGLGQYF. The chain is built from TRBV6-1 and TRBJ2-7; TRBD1 is a possible D gene (6 bases). CDR1 MNHNS and CDR2 SASEGT come from the germline V gene. The CDR3 length is 13 residues. The V end was cut by 6 bases, the J end by 10 bases, with 19 bases between.

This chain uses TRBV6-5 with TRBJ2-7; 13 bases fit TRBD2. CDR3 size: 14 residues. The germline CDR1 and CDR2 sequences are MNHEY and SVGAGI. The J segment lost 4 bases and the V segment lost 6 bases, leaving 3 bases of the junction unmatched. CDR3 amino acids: CASRTSGGSYEQYF. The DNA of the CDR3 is TGTGCCAGCAGGACTAGCGGGGGGTCATACGAGCAGTACTTC.

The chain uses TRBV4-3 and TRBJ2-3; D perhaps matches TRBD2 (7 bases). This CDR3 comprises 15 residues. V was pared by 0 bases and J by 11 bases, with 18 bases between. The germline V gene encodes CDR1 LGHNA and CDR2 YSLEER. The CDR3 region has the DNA TGCGCCAGCAGCCAAGATGGGGGGGGGCCGGGTTTGCAGTATTTT. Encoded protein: CASSQDGGGPGLQYF.

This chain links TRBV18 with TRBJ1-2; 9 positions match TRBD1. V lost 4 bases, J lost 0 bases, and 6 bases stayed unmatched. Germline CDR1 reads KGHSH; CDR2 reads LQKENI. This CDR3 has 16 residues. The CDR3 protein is CASSQGQGRANYGYTF. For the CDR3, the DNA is TGTGCCAGCTCACAGGGACAGGGACGCGCTAACTATGGCTACACCTTC.

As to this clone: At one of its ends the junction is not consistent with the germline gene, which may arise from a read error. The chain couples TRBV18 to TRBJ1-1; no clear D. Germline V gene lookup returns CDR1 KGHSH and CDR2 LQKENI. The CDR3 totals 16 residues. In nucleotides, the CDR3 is TGTGCCAGCTCACCACCGTTGGGCATACAGAACCCTGAAGCTTTCTTT. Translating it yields CASSPPLGIQNPEAFF.

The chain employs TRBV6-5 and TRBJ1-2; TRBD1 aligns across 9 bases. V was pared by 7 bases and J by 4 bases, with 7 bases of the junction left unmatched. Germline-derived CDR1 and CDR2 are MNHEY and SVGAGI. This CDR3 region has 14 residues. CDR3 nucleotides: TGTGCCAGCAAGAGAGGACAGGGGATCTATGGCTACACCTTC. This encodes CASKRGQGIYGYTF.

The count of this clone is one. The CDR3 DNA reads TGCGCCACCCTACGGAATCAGCCCCAGCATTTT. This encodes CATLRNQPQHF. This chain uses TRBV4-3 with TRBJ1-5; D unresolved. Trimming pared 10 bases from V and 4 bases from J, leaving 8 bases between. The CDR3 totals 11 residues. Germline values: CDR1 LGHNA, CDR2 YSLEER.

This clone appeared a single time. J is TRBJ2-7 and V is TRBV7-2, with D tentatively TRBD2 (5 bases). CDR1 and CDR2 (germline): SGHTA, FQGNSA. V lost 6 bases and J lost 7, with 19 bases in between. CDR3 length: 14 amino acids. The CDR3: CASSRDGSRREQYF. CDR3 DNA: TGTGCCAGCAGTCGGGATGGATCCCGGAGGGAGCAGTACTTC.

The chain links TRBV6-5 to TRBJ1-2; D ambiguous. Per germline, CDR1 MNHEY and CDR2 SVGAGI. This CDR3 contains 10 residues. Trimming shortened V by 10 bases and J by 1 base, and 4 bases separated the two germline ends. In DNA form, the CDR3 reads TGTGCCACCTATAACTATGGCTACACCTTC. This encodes CATYNYGYTF.

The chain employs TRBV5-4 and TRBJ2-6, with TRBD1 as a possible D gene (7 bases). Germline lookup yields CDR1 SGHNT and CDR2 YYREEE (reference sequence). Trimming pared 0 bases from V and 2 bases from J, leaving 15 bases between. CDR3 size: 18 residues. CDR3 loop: CASSLEAGGLTGANVLTF. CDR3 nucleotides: TGTGCCAGCAGCTTGGAGGCAGGGGGGCTAACTGGGGCCAACGTCCTGACTTTC.

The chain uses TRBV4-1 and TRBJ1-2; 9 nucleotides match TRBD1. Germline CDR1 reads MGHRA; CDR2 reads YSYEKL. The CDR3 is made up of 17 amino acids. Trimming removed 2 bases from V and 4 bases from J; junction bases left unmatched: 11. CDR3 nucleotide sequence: TGCGCCAGCAGCCAACCGGGACAGGGTGGTAGAGGCTATGGCTACACCTTC. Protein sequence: CASSQPGQGGRGYGYTF.

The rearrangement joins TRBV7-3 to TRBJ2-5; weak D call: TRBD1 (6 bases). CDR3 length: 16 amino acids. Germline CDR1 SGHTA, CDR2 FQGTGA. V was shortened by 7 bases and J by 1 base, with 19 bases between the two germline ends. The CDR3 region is CASTTRQVASQETQYF. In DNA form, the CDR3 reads TGTGCCAGCACAACCCGACAGGTGGCAAGCCAAGAGACCCAGTACTTC.

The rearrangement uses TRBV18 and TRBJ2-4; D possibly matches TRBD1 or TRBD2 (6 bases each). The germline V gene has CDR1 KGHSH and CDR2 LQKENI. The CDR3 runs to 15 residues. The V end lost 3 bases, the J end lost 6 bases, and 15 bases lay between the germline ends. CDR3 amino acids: CASSPPGGVGNIQYF. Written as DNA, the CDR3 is TGTGCCAGCTCACCTCCCGGGGGCGTGGGAAACATTCAGTACTTC. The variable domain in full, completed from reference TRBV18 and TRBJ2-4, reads NAGVMQNPRHLVRRRGQEARLRCSPMKGHSHVYWYRQLPEEGLKFMVYLQKENIIDESGMPKERFSAEFPKEGPSILRIQQVVRGDSAAYFCASSPPGGVGNIQYFGAGTRLSVL.

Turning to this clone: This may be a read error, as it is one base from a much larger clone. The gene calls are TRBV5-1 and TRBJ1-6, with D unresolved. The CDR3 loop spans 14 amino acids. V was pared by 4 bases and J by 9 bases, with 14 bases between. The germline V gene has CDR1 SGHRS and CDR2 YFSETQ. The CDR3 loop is CASSVTARSSPLHF. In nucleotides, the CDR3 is TGCGCCAGCAGCGTGACCGCGAGGAGTTCACCCCTCCACTTT.

The CDR3 region has the DNA TGTGCCAGCAGCCCTCAGCAAGTTCTCTACGAGCAGTACTTC. Encoded protein: CASSPQQVLYEQYF. The chain links TRBV11-2 to TRBJ2-7, with no clear D. This CDR3 spans 14 amino acids. V was trimmed by 5 bases and J by 3 bases, leaving 14 bases between them. Germline CDR1 reads SGHAT; CDR2 reads FQNNGV.

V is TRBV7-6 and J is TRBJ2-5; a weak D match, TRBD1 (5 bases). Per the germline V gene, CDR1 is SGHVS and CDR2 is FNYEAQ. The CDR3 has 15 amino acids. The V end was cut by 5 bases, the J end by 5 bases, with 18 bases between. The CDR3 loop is CASSPSSGRIETQYF. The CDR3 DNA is TGTGCCAGCAGCCCATCGTCAGGGCGAATTGAGACCCAGTACTTC. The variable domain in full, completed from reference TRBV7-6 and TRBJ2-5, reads GAGVSQSPRYKVTKRGQDVALRCDPISGHVSLYWYRQALGQGPEFLTYFNYEAQQDKSGLPNDRFSAERPEGSISTLTIQRTEQRDSAMYRCASSPSSGRIETQYFGPGTRLLVL.

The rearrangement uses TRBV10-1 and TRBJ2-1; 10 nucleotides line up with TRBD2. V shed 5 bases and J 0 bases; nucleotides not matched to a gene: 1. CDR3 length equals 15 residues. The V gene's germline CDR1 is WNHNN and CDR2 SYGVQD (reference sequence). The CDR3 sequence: CASSLAGVSYNEQFF. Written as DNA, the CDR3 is TGCGCCAGCAGTCTAGCGGGGGTCTCCTACAATGAGCAGTTCTTC.

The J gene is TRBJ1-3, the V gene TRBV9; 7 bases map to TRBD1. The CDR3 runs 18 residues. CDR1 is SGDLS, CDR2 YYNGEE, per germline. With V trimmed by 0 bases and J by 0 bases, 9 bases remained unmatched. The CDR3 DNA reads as TGTGCCAGCAGCGTAGCTACTGGGACAGACTTCTCTGGAAACACCATATATTTT. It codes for CASSVATGTDFSGNTIYF.

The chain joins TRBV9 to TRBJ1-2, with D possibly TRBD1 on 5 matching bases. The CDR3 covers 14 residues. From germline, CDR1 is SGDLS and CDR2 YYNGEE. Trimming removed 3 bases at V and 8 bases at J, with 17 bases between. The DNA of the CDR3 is TGTGCCAGCAGCGCCCTCGAGGGGATAGGGGGCTACACCTTC. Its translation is CASSALEGIGGYTF.

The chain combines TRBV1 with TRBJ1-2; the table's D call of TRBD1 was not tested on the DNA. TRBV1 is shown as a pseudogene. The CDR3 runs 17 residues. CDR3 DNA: TGCACCAGCAGCCAAGGGGGGCCTCAGGCAGGGCTGCGGGGCTACACCTTC. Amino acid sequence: CTSSQGGPQAGLRGYTF.

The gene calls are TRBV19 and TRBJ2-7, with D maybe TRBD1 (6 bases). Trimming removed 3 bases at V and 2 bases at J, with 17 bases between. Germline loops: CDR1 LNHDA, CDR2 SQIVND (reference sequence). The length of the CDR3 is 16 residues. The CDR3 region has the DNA TGTGCCAGTAGTATCAAAGCAGGACAGCCACCCTACGAGCAGTACTTC. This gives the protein CASSIKAGQPPYEQYF.

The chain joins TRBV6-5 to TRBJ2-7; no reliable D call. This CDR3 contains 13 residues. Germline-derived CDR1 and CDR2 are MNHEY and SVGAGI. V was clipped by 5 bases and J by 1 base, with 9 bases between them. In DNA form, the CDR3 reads TGTGCCAGCAGTGTAAGTTTTTCCTACGAGCAGTACTTC. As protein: CASSVSFSYEQYF.

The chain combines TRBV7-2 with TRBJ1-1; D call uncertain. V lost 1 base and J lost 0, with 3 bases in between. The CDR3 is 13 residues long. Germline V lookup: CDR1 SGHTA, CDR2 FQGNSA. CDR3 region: CASSLGMNTEAFF. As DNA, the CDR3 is TGTGCCAGCAGCTTAGGAATGAACACTGAAGCTTTCTTT.

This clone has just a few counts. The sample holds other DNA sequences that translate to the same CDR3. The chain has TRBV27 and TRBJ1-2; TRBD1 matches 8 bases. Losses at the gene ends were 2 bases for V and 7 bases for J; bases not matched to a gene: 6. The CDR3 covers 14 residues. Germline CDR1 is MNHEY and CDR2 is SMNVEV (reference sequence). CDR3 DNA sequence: TGTGCCAGCAGTTTAAGGCAGGGGGCTGGTGGCTACACCTTC. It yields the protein CASSLRQGAGGYTF.

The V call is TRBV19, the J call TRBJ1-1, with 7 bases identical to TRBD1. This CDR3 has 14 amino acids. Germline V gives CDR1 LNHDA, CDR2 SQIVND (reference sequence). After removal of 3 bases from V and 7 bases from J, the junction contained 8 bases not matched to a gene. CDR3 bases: TGTGCCAGTAGTATGCCCCAAGACAGGGTTGAAGCTTTCTTT. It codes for CASSMPQDRVEAFF.

The CDR3 sequence: CAISESIPGQGLGTQYF. CDR3 nucleotide sequence: TGTGCCATCAGTGAGTCGATACCCGGACAGGGATTGGGGACCCAGTACTTC. The chain recombines TRBV10-3 with TRBJ2-5; TRBD1 agrees at 8 bases. Germline assignment: CDR1 ENHRY and CDR2 SYGVKD. J was trimmed by 7 bases and V by 0 bases; bases with no gene match: 13. The CDR3 sequence is 17 residues long.

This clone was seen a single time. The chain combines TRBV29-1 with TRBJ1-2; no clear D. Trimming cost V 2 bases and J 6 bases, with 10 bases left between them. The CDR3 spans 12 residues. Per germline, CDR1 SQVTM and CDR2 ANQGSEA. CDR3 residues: CSVESGVDGYTF. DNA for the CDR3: TGCAGCGTTGAATCGGGTGTTGATGGCTACACCTTC.